The present T cell receptor (beta chain) was sequenced within a study of beta chain features in type 1 diabetes. General study results and limits: Across all four CD4+ subsets, people with type 1 diabetes showed modestly shorter TCRB CDR3s.

Expressed TCRB transcripts were sequenced, since all the RNA that had been isolated was reverse transcribed. The method was immunoSEQ multiplex PCR; TCRdb's version includes in-frame clones alone and lacks a portion of them. The repertoire holds a few hundred thousand clones, 10% to 15% seen once, with 0.0095% to 0.012% in the top ten. With regard to this clone: What it recognizes is unknown.

This CDR3 region has 13 residues. The germline V and J ends were trimmed by 7 bases and 7 bases, with 15 bases remaining between them. Looked up from germline, CDR1 is LNHDA and CDR2 is SQIVND (reference sequence). The sequenced material came from naive CD4+ T cells from blood. This chain joins TRBV19 and TRBJ2-3; D perhaps matches TRBD2 (6 bases). The source of this sequence is a young woman with type 1 diabetes. CDR3 amino acids: CASTAGGHHTQYF. The CDR3 region has the DNA TGTGCCAGTACGGCCGGGGGTCATCATACGCAGTATTTT.